This is a list of T cell receptor beta chains from one sample in a study of blood T cell repertoires in COVID-19. Sequencing was performed with immunoSEQ multiplex PCR; in TCRdb, only in-frame clones are kept and a portion is missing. The sample includes around 400,000 clones, 87% of them seen just once. Sequencing was carried out using peripheral blood. The receptors here all came from a woman aged 55-70 years with COVID-19, enrolled during active disease. CDR3s include the opening cysteine and the closing phenylalanine or tryptophan. A D gene is named only where the DNA matches it firmly. For some rows the clone size is stated as once, few or many, or as a class when expanded; others skip it.

clone_size: once; d_call: NA; v_call: TRBV6-5; j_call: TRBJ1-1; cdr3_aa: CASKYRAEAFF; cdr3_nt: TGTGCCAGCAAATACCGGGCTGAAGCTTTCTTT
clone_size: once; d_call: TRBD1; v_call: TRBV5-4; j_call: TRBJ2-7; cdr3_aa: CASSLNRGFSYEQYF; cdr3_nt: TGTGCCAGCAGCTTGAACAGGGGGTTTTCCTACGAGCAGTACTTC
clone_size: once; d_call: NA; v_call: TRBV6-6; j_call: TRBJ1-1; cdr3_aa: CASGTAATEAFF; cdr3_nt: TGTGCCAGCGGTACAGCAGCAACTGAAGCTTTCTTT
clone_size: once; d_call: TRBD1; v_call: TRBV4-2; j_call: TRBJ1-4; cdr3_aa: CASSHDSRQGTNEKLFF; cdr3_nt: TGTGCCAGCAGCCATGATTCCCGACAGGGAACTAATGAAAAACTGTTTTTT
clone_size: few; d_call: NA; v_call: TRBV18; j_call: TRBJ1-6; cdr3_aa: CASSPGEQVRPLHF; cdr3_nt: TGTGCCAGCTCCCCAGGGGAGCAGGTTCGACCCCTCCACTTT
clone_size: NA; d_call: TRBD1; v_call: TRBV27; j_call: TRBJ1-1; cdr3_aa: CASRGGDRRNTEAFF; cdr3_nt: TGTGCCAGCAGGGGCGGGGACAGGCGGAACACTGAAGCTTTCTTT
clone_size: NA; d_call: NA; v_call: TRBV19; j_call: TRBJ2-3; cdr3_aa: CASSLGAGTDTQYF; cdr3_nt: TGTGCCAGTAGTTTGGGGGCTGGGACAGATACGCAGTATTTT
clone_size: NA; d_call: NA; v_call: TRBV5-1; j_call: TRBJ2-6; cdr3_aa: CASRIGESANVLTF; cdr3_nt: TGCGCCAGCAGAATCGGAGAGTCGGCCAACGTCCTGACTTTC
clone_size: NA; d_call: TRBD2; v_call: TRBV7-8; j_call: TRBJ2-7; cdr3_aa: CASSLAGGSYEQYF; cdr3_nt: TGTGCCAGCAGCTTAGCGGGGGGGTCCTACGAGCAGTACTTC
clone_size: NA; d_call: TRBD1; v_call: TRBV29-1; j_call: TRBJ2-7; cdr3_aa: CSVGQGSYEQYF; cdr3_nt: TGCAGCGTTGGACAGGGTTCCTACGAGCAGTACTTC
clone_size: NA; d_call: TRBD1; v_call: TRBV5-1; j_call: TRBJ1-2; cdr3_aa: CASKRDRGHYGYTF; cdr3_nt: TGCGCCAGCAAGAGGGACAGGGGGCACTATGGCTACACCTTC